The text below deals with one TCR beta chain. Its antigen is still unknown. Data came from immunoSEQ multiplex PCR; TCRdb stores just in-frame clones and leaves some out. The sample yields 110,000 or so clones, about 92% seen once. This specimen belongs to a study of T cell responses to AZD1222 COVID-19 vaccine. Regarding the study as a whole: Samples come after the peak T cell response, not at day 14. Only a handful of AZD1222 recipients, more than five in all, had baseline seropositivity. Donors, mostly white British, included more females; clonal diversity was possibly underestimated.

Germline CDR1 LGHNA, CDR2 YNFKEQ. With 0 bases removed from V and 0 bases from J, the gap between germline ends came to 11 bases. The CDR3 covers 17 residues. This clonotype was sampled from an adult in good health. This chain joins TRBV4-2 and TRBJ2-2; D gene ambiguous. This sample comprised peripheral blood, obtained on day 0 of MenACWY control vaccination. The CDR3 loop is CASSQEATTSNTGELFF. Here the CDR3 DNA reads TGTGCCAGCAGCCAAGAGGCAACGACTTCGAACACCGGGGAGCTGTTTTTT.